A single sample is the source of the 28 T cell receptor beta chains below, sequenced in a study of regulatory T cells in long-lasting Graves disease. The TCR beta library used iRepertoire HTBI primers with Arm-PCR amplification of CDR3. From the multiplex PCR reads, TCRdb called clonotypes with MiXCR, one entry per CDR3 protein. The data contain fewer than 400,000 distinct CDR3 sequences, around a fifth of them seen just once; the ten biggest clones take up just under 30%. Time point reported: persistent/refractory GD, antithyroid drugs over 5 years with positive TRAb. Isolated PBMC RNA provided the starting material for the TCR library. The source was peripheral blood mononuclear cells (PBMCs), collected when the disease was refractory, from a patient treated with antithyroid drugs. These receptors all stem from a female donor with Graves disease.

This clonotype has a count of ten or more. V and J are TRBV9 and TRBJ2-7; TRBD2 might be the D (5 bases). Trimming pared 4 bases from V and 1 base from J, leaving 15 bases between. From germline, CDR1 is SGDLS and CDR2 YYNGEE. This CDR3 has 15 amino acids. The CDR3, as DNA: TGTGCCAGCAGCCAACGGGATTGGGATTCCTACGAGCAGTACTTC. Protein: CASSQRDWDSYEQYF.

In this sample, this clonotype turned up many times. This may come from a read error, since a much larger clone is one base off. The chain has TRBV28 and TRBJ2-7; D may be TRBD1 (6 bases). CDR3 length equals 17 residues. Germline CDR1 is MDHEN and CDR2 is SYDVKM. V dropped 1 base and J dropped 3 bases, with 19 bases sitting between them. The CDR3: CASSLYEVGQIDYEQYF. The CDR3 DNA reads TGTGCCAGCAGTTTATATGAGGTAGGACAGATAGACTACGAGCAGTACTTC. Full variable domain (rest looked up from reference TRBV28 and TRBJ2-7): DVKVTQSSRYLVKRTGEKVFLECVQDMDHENMFWYRQDPGLGLRLIYFSYDVKMKEKGDIPEGYSVSREKKERFSLILESASTNQTSMYLCASSLYEVGQIDYEQYFGPGTRLTVT.

This clonotype was recorded a few times. The gene calls are TRBV7-9 and TRBJ2-7; possible D gene TRBD2, 5 bases. The CDR3 runs to 13 residues. In germline, CDR1 is SEHNR, CDR2 FQNEAQ (reference sequence). Trimming took 2 bases from V and 4 from J, leaving 9 bases between them. As DNA, the CDR3 is TGTGCCAGCAGCTTAATCGGGAAGTACGAGCAGTACTTC. Translated, it gives CASSLIGKYEQYF.

The table lists this clonotype with many counts. The CDR3 DNA is TGCAGCTGTTGGGGAGGACGAACCTACGAGCAGTACTTC. This gives the protein CSCWGGRTYEQYF. The rearrangement links TRBV29-1 to TRBJ2-7; D possibly corresponds to TRBD2 (6 bases). The CDR3 covers 13 residues. V dropped 8 bases and J dropped 2 bases, with 16 bases sitting between them. CDR1 and CDR2 from the germline V gene are SQVTM and ANQGSEA.

This clonotype was detected many times. V and J are TRBV29-1 and TRBJ1-1; no firm D call. CDR1 and CDR2 (germline): SQVTM, ANQGSEA. The CDR3 contains 12 residues. V was trimmed by 4 bases and J by 6 bases, leaving 12 bases between them. The CDR3 loop is CSVGLEGSEAFF. The CDR3 nucleotides are TGCAGCGTTGGATTGGAGGGATCTGAAGCTTTCTTT.

This clonotype was counted ten times or more. The CDR3 DNA sequence: TGTGCCAGCTCACCAAGGACAGGGGACGAGACCCAGTACTTC. Translating it yields CASSPRTGDETQYF. The chain recombines TRBV18 with TRBJ2-5; 9 positions match TRBD1. The germline gives CDR1 KGHSH, CDR2 LQKENI. This CDR3 has 14 residues. Unmatched junction bases numbered 3, after V lost 2 bases and J lost 5 bases.

This clonotype was seen more than once but under ten times. The chain has TRBV5-1 and TRBJ2-5; 11 bases map to TRBD1. The V gene's germline CDR1 is SGHRS and CDR2 YFSETQ. The V segment lost 4 bases and the J segment 4 bases; nucleotides outside the gene matches: 3. This CDR3 is 14 amino acids long. CDR3 loop: CASSVGTGGETQYF. The CDR3 coding sequence is TGCGCCAGCAGCGTAGGGACAGGGGGAGAGACCCAGTACTTC.

The chain joins TRBV7-3 to TRBJ1-1, with 8 positions matching TRBD1. V trimming: 5 bases; J trimming: 4 bases; junction bases outside the gene matches: 9. This CDR3 is built from 15 residues. Germline CDR1 reads SGHTA; CDR2 reads FQGTGA. The CDR3 loop reads CASSPTTGDGTEAFF. Here the CDR3 DNA reads TGTGCCAGCAGCCCGACGACAGGGGACGGCACTGAAGCTTTCTTT.

This clonotype was counted at least ten times. This sequence joins TRBV10-3 and TRBJ1-2; 9 nucleotides line up with TRBD1. This CDR3 spans 15 amino acids. The germline V gene encodes CDR1 ENHRY and CDR2 SYGVKD. The J segment lost 4 bases and the V segment lost 5 bases, leaving 8 bases of the junction unmatched. The CDR3: CAISTTGGAGYGYTF. The DNA of the CDR3 is TGTGCCATCAGTACGACAGGGGGGGCTGGCTATGGCTACACCTTC.

The chain joins TRBV7-9 to TRBJ1-2, with 7 bases identical to TRBD1. Germline trimming cut 5 bases from V and 7 bases from J; bases unmatched to any gene: 10. CDR3 length: 14 amino acids. Germline V gene sequence: CDR1 SEHNR, CDR2 FQNEAQ (reference sequence). CDR3 nucleotides: TGTGCCAGCAGCGTTCCCACAGGGGTCGGTGGCTACACCTTC. This encodes CASSVPTGVGGYTF.

This clonotype was found a few times. The chain employs TRBV20-1 and TRBJ2-7; 8 bases line up with TRBD2. Germline V CDR1 and CDR2: DFQATT, SNEGSKA (reference sequence). The CDR3 length is 12 residues. The V gene end was trimmed by 8 bases and the J gene end by 4 bases; junction bases not matched to a gene: 7. The CDR3 DNA is TGCAGTCCGTCGACTAGCGAGTACGAGCAGTACTTC. Translated, it gives CSPSTSEYEQYF.

This clonotype was seen a handful of times. The rearrangement links TRBV19 to TRBJ1-4; a possible D gene is TRBD1 (5 bases). CDR1 and CDR2 (germline): LNHDA, SQIVND (reference sequence). Trimming removed 3 bases from V and 8 bases from J, with 13 bases in between. CDR3 size: 14 residues. The CDR3 sequence: CASSIQGRKEKLFF. The CDR3, as DNA: TGTGCCAGTAGTATTCAGGGACGAAAAGAAAAACTGTTTTTT.

This clonotype was picked up a small number of times. The J gene is TRBJ2-7, the V gene TRBV7-9; 10 positions agree with TRBD2. After removal of 1 base from V and 4 bases from J, the junction contained 7 bases not matched to a gene. CDR3 size: 16 residues. Germline V gives CDR1 SEHNR, CDR2 FQNEAQ (reference sequence). The CDR3 is CASSLGSSGSMYEQYF. The CDR3 DNA reads as TGTGCCAGCAGCTTAGGGTCTAGCGGGAGTATGTACGAGCAGTACTTC.

This clonotype was counted at least ten times. The V gene is TRBV20-1, the J gene TRBJ1-1; D gene unclear. V was shortened by 3 bases and J by 0 bases, with 11 bases between the two germline ends. The CDR3 contains 14 residues. Per the germline V gene, CDR1 is DFQATT and CDR2 is SNEGSKA (reference sequence). CDR3 nucleotides: TGCAGTGCTAGCGGATTCAATTTGAACACTGAAGCTTTCTTT. Its protein product is CSASGFNLNTEAFF.

This clonotype was counted a few times. This chain links TRBV5-5 with TRBJ1-2; maybe TRBD1 (6 bases). Germline V gene lookup returns CDR1 SGHKS and CDR2 YYEKEE (reference sequence). The ends were cut back, 4 bases at V and 6 bases at J, with 19 bases in the middle. The CDR3 contains 15 residues. CDR3 in amino acids: CASSLGQPDGDGYTF. The CDR3 DNA reads TGTGCCAGCAGCCTCGGACAGCCAGATGGTGATGGCTACACCTTC.

The chain joins TRBV19 to TRBJ1-4; no reliable D call. The V gene lost 5 bases and the J gene lost 7 bases, with 20 bases spanning the gap. This CDR3 contains 16 residues. Germline V lookup: CDR1 LNHDA, CDR2 SQIVND (reference sequence). CDR3 sequence reads: CASSPRLSGSGEKLFF. The CDR3 bases are TGTGCCAGTAGTCCCCGCCTTTCTGGGTCCGGTGAAAAACTGTTTTTT.

This clonotype was observed many times. This sequence joins TRBV19 and TRBJ1-2; D uncertain. The germline CDR1 and CDR2 sequences are LNHDA and SQIVND (reference sequence). The ends were cut back, 9 bases at V and 2 bases at J, with 10 bases in the middle. The length of the CDR3 is 12 residues. CDR3 protein: CASTTENYGYTF. CDR3 coding DNA: TGTGCCAGCACCACCGAGAACTATGGCTACACCTTC.

This clonotype was found once. The rearrangement links TRBV13 to TRBJ2-6, with D perhaps matching TRBD1 (6 bases). CDR3 size: 15 residues. Germline V gives CDR1 PRHDT, CDR2 FYEKMQ (reference sequence). Trimming removed 5 bases at V and 1 base at J, with 9 bases between. CDR3 residues: CASSERGSGANVLTF. CDR3 DNA sequence: TGTGCCAGCAGCGAGAGGGGGTCTGGGGCCAACGTCCTGACTTTC.

The V call is TRBV2, the J call TRBJ2-3; 7 positions match TRBD2. CDR1 is SNHLY, CDR2 FYNNEI, per germline. V lost 2 bases to trimming and J lost 3 bases; unmatched junction nucleotides: 14. The CDR3 has 18 residues. The CDR3 loop is CASSEPPGRDDPTDTQYF. CDR3 nucleotides: TGTGCCAGCAGTGAACCGCCGGGGAGGGATGACCCGACAGATACGCAGTATTTT. The entire variable domain, with the rest obtained from reference TRBV2 and TRBJ2-3, is as follows: EPEVTQTPSHQVTQMGQEVILRCVPISNHLYFYWYRQILGQKVEFLVSFYNNEISEKSEIFDDQFSVERPDGSNFTLKIRSTKLEDSAMYFCASSEPPGRDDPTDTQYFGPGTRLTVL.

Many counts were recorded for this clonotype. The chain joins TRBV13 to TRBJ1-2; D uncertain. Germline V CDR1 and CDR2: PRHDT, FYEKMQ (reference sequence). V lost 2 bases to trimming and J lost 4 bases, with 17 bases between them. The CDR3 spans 16 residues. CDR3 sequence reads: CASSLNLEALPYGYTF. The CDR3 coding sequence is TGTGCCAGCAGCTTAAATCTGGAAGCACTACCCTATGGCTACACCTTC.

The table lists this clonotype with many counts. This chain uses TRBV2 with TRBJ2-6; tentative D call: TRBD1 (5 bases). Trimming pared 8 bases from V and 4 bases from J, leaving 15 bases between. This CDR3 is 15 amino acids long. Germline CDR1 is SNHLY and CDR2 is FYNNEI. The CDR3 region is CASRPRASGANVLTF. The CDR3 DNA is TGTGCCAGCCGCCCCAGGGCCTCCGGGGCCAACGTCCTGACTTTC.

This clonotype was recorded at least ten times. V is TRBV2 and J is TRBJ2-7; D is perhaps TRBD1 or TRBD2 (7 bases each). CDR1 SNHLY and CDR2 FYNNEI come from the germline V gene. This CDR3 is 15 amino acids long. V lost 5 bases and J lost 1, with 15 bases in between. The CDR3 loop reads CASSLRQGLSYEQYF. CDR3 in DNA: TGTGCCAGCAGTTTGAGACAGGGACTATCCTACGAGCAGTACTTC.

This clonotype was found many times. The rearrangement joins TRBV19 to TRBJ1-1; 7 bases are a match to TRBD1. CDR3 length: 15 amino acids. Germline trimming cut 4 bases from V and 0 bases from J; bases unmatched to any gene: 5. Germline CDR1 is LNHDA and CDR2 is SQIVND (reference sequence). CDR3 coding DNA: TGTGCCAGTAGTAGCAGACAGGGTGTGAACACTGAAGCTTTCTTT. Encoded protein: CASSSRQGVNTEAFF.

This clonotype was seen repeatedly, ten times or more. The chain combines TRBV2 with TRBJ1-1; unclear D gene. The CDR3 is 13 amino acids. The germline gives CDR1 SNHLY, CDR2 FYNNEI. V shed 7 bases and J shed 0 bases, with 9 bases lying between them. CDR3 region: CASTGSMNTEAFF. CDR3 bases: TGTGCCAGCACTGGGAGCATGAACACTGAAGCTTTCTTT.

The chain combines TRBV20-1 with TRBJ2-5, with TRBD2 matching 8 bases. The germline V gene has CDR1 DFQATT and CDR2 SNEGSKA (reference sequence). V lost 1 base and J lost 4; bases outside the gene matches: 2. The CDR3 is 13 residues long. CDR3 amino acids: CSARGTSGETQYF. CDR3 DNA: TGCAGTGCTAGAGGTACTAGCGGAGAGACCCAGTACTTC.

This clonotype has a count of ten or more. The chain carries TRBV20-1 and TRBJ2-7, with D maybe TRBD1 (6 bases). The germline V gene encodes CDR1 DFQATT and CDR2 SNEGSKA (reference sequence). This CDR3 has 14 residues. Trimming stripped 0 bases from V and 4 bases from J, with 13 bases between. The CDR3 is CSAREGRTGYEQYF. In nucleotides, the CDR3 is TGCAGTGCTAGAGAGGGACGTACAGGGTACGAGCAGTACTTC.

This clonotype was detected a few times. The chain joins TRBV4-2 to TRBJ1-3; TRBD1 aligns across 7 bases. Germline V gives CDR1 LGHNA, CDR2 YNFKEQ. Unmatched junction bases numbered 9, after V lost 0 bases and J lost 4 bases. The CDR3 consists of 17 residues. The CDR3 DNA reads TGTGCCAGCAGCCAAGATCCTCATAGGGGGCGGGGAAACACCATATATTTT. This gives the protein CASSQDPHRGRGNTIYF.

Many counts were recorded for this clonotype. The chain joins TRBV6-1 to TRBJ1-1; D not resolved. CDR1 and CDR2 (germline): MNHNS, SASEGT. V dropped 6 bases and J dropped 2 bases, with 7 bases sitting between them. This CDR3 is 12 amino acids long. The CDR3 DNA reads as TGTGCCAGCAGGCACCCTAACACTGAAGCTTTCTTT. It specifies CASRHPNTEAFF.